This T cell receptor beta chain was observed in a study of cytomegalovirus exposure and HLA in healthy donors. A few counts support this clone. What it recognizes is unknown. The V gene lost 5 bases and the J gene lost 8 bases, with 12 bases spanning the gap. The CDR3 has 13 residues. Germline values: CDR1 LNHDA, CDR2 SQIVND (reference sequence). Study conclusions and caveats: The likely explanation for a cluster of highly shared sequence variants was sequencing artifact.

The PCR employed 60 Vbeta primers together with 13 Jbeta primers. TCRdb keeps only in-frame clones here, not all; method: immunoSEQ multiplex PCR. The data contain approximately 150,000 clones, 70% to 80% of them seen just once; the ten biggest clones take up 1.2% to 1.5%. V is TRBV19 and J is TRBJ1-4; TRBD1 is a possible D gene (5 bases). Specimen: PBMCs. The receptor comes from a woman younger than 45 in good health and CMV-seropositive. CDR3 residues: CASSWGVSEKLFF. The DNA of the CDR3 is TGTGCCAGTAGTTGGGGGGTTAGCGAAAAACTGTTTTTT. Together with reference TRBV19 and TRBJ1-4, the CDR3 gives the full variable domain: DGGITQSPKYLFRKEGQNVTLSCEQNLNHDAMYWYRQDPGQGLRLIYYSQIVNDFQKGDIAEGYSVSREKKESFPLTVTSAQKNPTAFYLCASSWGVSEKLFFGSGTQLSVL.